The 16 T cell receptor beta chains below were found in one sample sequenced in a study of cytomegalovirus exposure and HLA in healthy donors. The PCR made use of 60 Vbeta and 13 Jbeta primers. Clones were sequenced by immunoSEQ multiplex PCR, and TCRdb holds only the in-frame ones, with some missing. This sample has about 140,000 clones, with roughly four fifths found just once. The source material was PBMCs. Receptor source: a middle-aged man in good health and CMV-seropositive.

The chain has TRBV6-5 and TRBJ1-2, with a weak D call TRBD1 (6 bases). V lost 0 bases to trimming and J lost 5 bases, with 13 bases between them. The CDR3 consists of 15 residues. Germline V gene sequence: CDR1 MNHEY, CDR2 SVGAGI. DNA for the CDR3: TGTGCCAGCAGTTACTCGCGGGGGGCGAGGTATGGCTACACCTTC. It translates to CASSYSRGARYGYTF.

The chain is built from TRBV7-9 and TRBJ1-1; 7 bases line up with TRBD1. V dropped 2 bases and J dropped 1; count of bases not matched to a gene: 4. This CDR3 has 15 amino acids. Germline CDR1 reads SEHNR; CDR2 reads FQNEAQ (reference sequence). The DNA of the CDR3 is TGTGCCAGCAGCTTAAGTGCAGGGGGGAACACTGAAGCTTTCTTT. It is translated as CASSLSAGGNTEAFF.

This chain joins TRBV4-3 and TRBJ2-7, with D possibly matching TRBD2 (7 bases). Looked up from germline, CDR1 is LGHNA and CDR2 is YSLEER. The V end lost 0 bases, the J end lost 1 base, and 13 bases lay between the germline ends. The CDR3 is 16 residues long. This CDR3 is CASSQDWRGLSYEQYF. The CDR3 bases are TGCGCCAGCAGCCAAGATTGGCGGGGGCTTTCCTACGAGCAGTACTTC.

The genes are TRBV25-1 and TRBJ1-1, with 7 bases identical to TRBD1. The J segment lost 5 bases and the V segment lost 5 bases, leaving 11 bases of the junction unmatched. The CDR3 consists of 15 residues. The germline V gene has CDR1 MGHDK and CDR2 SYGVNS. The CDR3 sequence: CASSPIEGAGTEAFF. CDR3 DNA sequence: TGTGCCAGCAGTCCCATTGAGGGGGCAGGAACTGAAGCTTTCTTT.

The CDR3 DNA is TGTGCCTGGAATCGAAGCCCCTACAATGAGCAGTTCTTC. Translation gives CAWNRSPYNEQFF. The V gene is TRBV30, the J gene TRBJ2-1; D gene ambiguous. Trimming stripped 4 bases from V and 2 bases from J, with 9 bases between. Per the germline V gene, CDR1 is GTSNPN and CDR2 is SVGIG (reference sequence). The CDR3 covers 13 residues.

This clone was seen once. The chain joins TRBV5-5 to TRBJ1-5, with 8 bases matching TRBD1. The CDR3 is made up of 14 amino acids. After removal of 3 bases from V and 5 bases from J, the junction contained 4 bases not matched to a gene. Germline CDR1 and CDR2: SGHKS and YYEKEE (reference sequence). The CDR3 protein is CASSSTQGDQPQHF. The CDR3 bases are TGTGCCAGCAGCTCTACACAGGGGGATCAGCCCCAGCATTTT.

The chain joins TRBV9 to TRBJ2-7; a weak D match, TRBD2 (6 bases). This CDR3 contains 15 residues. Deletions cut 0 bases from V and 4 bases from J, with 14 bases between. In germline, CDR1 is SGDLS, CDR2 YYNGEE. The CDR3 sequence is CASSVDLGGGYEQYF. The DNA for the CDR3 is TGTGCCAGCAGCGTAGACCTCGGTGGAGGGTACGAGCAGTACTTC.

The chain joins TRBV19 to TRBJ2-6; D gene uncertain. Trimming left V 11 bases short and J 5 bases short, with 7 bases between. The CDR3 runs 11 residues. Germline CDR1 LNHDA, CDR2 SQIVND (reference sequence). CDR3 residues: CAGGWANVLTF. The CDR3 DNA reads TGTGCCGGCGGCTGGGCCAACGTCCTGACTTTC.

This clone was counted a few times. J is TRBJ2-2 and V is TRBV7-9; D is uncertain. V lost 2 bases, J lost 6 bases, and 10 bases lay in between. Germline V gene sequence: CDR1 SEHNR, CDR2 FQNEAQ (reference sequence). The CDR3 spans 14 residues. The CDR3 DNA reads TGTGCCAGCAGCTTATTAGCTCCATCCGGGGAGCTGTTTTTT. Translated: CASSLLAPSGELFF.

V usage is TRBV5-1 and J usage is TRBJ1-2; 7 nucleotides align to TRBD1. Germline values: CDR1 SGHRS, CDR2 YFSETQ. CDR3 length equals 14 residues. Losses at the gene ends were 0 bases for V and 8 bases for J; bases not matched to a gene: 7. This CDR3 reads CASSLATGTEGYTF. CDR3 in DNA: TGCGCCAGCAGCTTGGCTACCGGGACAGAGGGCTACACCTTC. The variable domain in full, with the rest retrieved from reference TRBV5-1 and TRBJ1-2, is KAGVTQTPRYLIKTRGQQVTLSCSPISGHRSVSWYQQTPGQGLQFLFEYFSETQRNKGNFPGRFSGRQFSNSRSEMNVSTLELGDSALYLCASSLATGTEGYTFGSGTRLTVV.

This clone came up a few times. V usage is TRBV5-4 and J usage is TRBJ2-1; TRBD2 matches 7 bases. With 2 bases clipped from V and 5 bases from J, the junction kept 7 bases outside the gene matches. The CDR3 has 15 residues. The germline CDR1 and CDR2 sequences are SGHNT and YYREEE (reference sequence). The CDR3, as DNA: TGTGCCAGCAGCTTCCGGGTAGCGGGTAACAATGAGCAGTTCTTC. Protein: CASSFRVAGNNEQFF.

In its sample, this clone was seen a few times. J is TRBJ2-2 and V is TRBV7-3; 9 positions agree with TRBD1. The junction had 8 bases not matched to a gene; V was cut back by 2 bases and J by 7 bases. The CDR3 runs to 16 residues. CDR1 is SGHTA and CDR2 is FQGTGA in the germline V gene. CDR3 coding DNA: TGTGCCAGCAGCTTAGGGACAGGGCCCCCTAACGGGGAGCTGTTTTTT. The encoded protein is CASSLGTGPPNGELFF.

The genes are TRBV5-4 and TRBJ2-1; maybe TRBD2 (5 bases). The CDR3 is 14 amino acids. Germline V gives CDR1 SGHNT, CDR2 YYREEE (reference sequence). The V end was cut by 10 bases, the J end by 5 bases, with 19 bases between. CDR3 in DNA: TGTGCCTGCCAGCCAGCGGCCAATAACAATGAGCAGTTCTTC. Its translation: CACQPAANNNEQFF.

This clone was observed a single time. J is TRBJ1-6 and V is TRBV6-1; 10 nucleotides align to TRBD1. Trimming cost V 6 bases and J 8 bases; bases outside gene matches: 4. This CDR3 has 14 amino acids. Germline CDR1 MNHNS, CDR2 SASEGT. This CDR3 is CASRTGGLDSPLHF. The CDR3 bases are TGTGCCAGCAGGACAGGGGGCCTAGATTCACCCCTCCACTTT.

CDR3 in amino acids: CASSSPRQGAFGYTF. The CDR3, as DNA: TGTGCCAGCAGCTCCCCGAGACAGGGGGCTTTTGGCTACACCTTC. V gene TRBV11-2 combines with J gene TRBJ1-2, with TRBD1 matching over 10 bases. The CDR3 loop spans 15 amino acids. V trimming: 4 bases; J trimming: 7 bases; junction bases outside the gene matches: 9. Germline CDR1 SGHAT, CDR2 FQNNGV.

This chain uses TRBV6-1 with TRBJ2-1; D may be TRBD2 (7 bases). V gave up 2 bases and J gave up 3 bases, with 17 bases separating them. This CDR3 spans 17 amino acids. The germline V gene encodes CDR1 MNHNS and CDR2 SASEGT. The DNA of the CDR3 is TGTGCCAGCAGTGAATATGGGGGGGGCACCTTCTACAATGAGCAGTTCTTC. Protein sequence: CASSEYGGGTFYNEQFF.